What follows describes a single T cell receptor beta chain. This table comes from immunoSEQ multiplex PCR, and its TCRdb copy is limited to in-frame clones, with some not included. This sample has about a million clones, with roughly 75% found just once. The data originate from a study of shared clonotypes between healthy human individuals. The germline CDR1 and CDR2 sequences are SNHLY and FYNNEI. Trimming shortened V by 6 bases and J by 4 bases, and 16 bases separated the two germline ends. The CDR3 extends over 15 amino acids. The clonotype originates from a man younger than 35 in good health. Sequenced sample: memory CD4+ T cells sorted from blood. The sample's subset: CD45RA-negative fraction. The rearrangement joins TRBV2 to TRBJ1-5, with D tentatively TRBD1 (6 bases). The CDR3 DNA follows: TGTGCCAGCAGGGGGGGTCAGGGGAGGAATCAGCCCCAGCATTTT. It specifies CASRGGQGRNQPQHF.